Sequencing of this TCR beta chain was carried out in a study of CD8+CD57+ T cells in acquired aplastic anemia. At the level of the study: Recorded DNA amounts for sorted CD4+ and CD8+ cells had an average of approximately 3 ug.

Patients sequenced had flow cytometry evidence of CD8+CD57+ cell expansion. Both TCR beta VDJ combination and CDR3 sequence profiling were carried out. Genomic DNA was the template for this profiling. TCRdb processed the reads anew with MiXCR; each CDR3 protein has one entry. The profile shows approximately 300,000 distinct CDR3 sequences, roughly 59% of them singletons. The study's findings and limits: No significant difference in CD8+ Simpson's diversity was found between patients and controls.

V gave up 8 bases and J gave up 0 bases, with 14 bases separating them. The CDR3 is 15 amino acids. The germline CDR1 and CDR2 sequences are LNHDA and SQIVND (reference sequence). In regard to this clonotype: As yet, its antigen is unknown.

This sequence originates from a human donor with aplastic anemia. Material for sequencing was sorted CD4+, CD8+, or CD8+CD57+ T cells (not recorded which) from PBMCs. The chain joins TRBV19 to TRBJ1-5; unclear D gene. The CDR3 nucleotides are TGTGCCAGTTCGATCACAGATTATAGCAATCAGCCCCAGCATTTT. This translates into CASSITDYSNQPQHF.